Listed below are T cell receptor beta chains from one sample, sequenced in a study of T cell responses to AZD1222 COVID-19 vaccine. The protocol was immunoSEQ multiplex PCR, while the TCRdb copy is restricted to in-frame clones and leaves out a portion. The data show about 180,000 clones, with 75% to 90% seen just once and approximately 4.2% held by the top ten. The sequenced sample was peripheral blood, obtained 28 days after the second dose of the MenACWY control vaccine. The receptors originated from an adult who received the MenACWY meningococcal vaccine as a control. Both conserved end residues are part of each CDR3. The D gene is left open where the match is weak. Size tells how often a clone was seen (once, few, many) or the class of an expanded clone, and some rows leave it out.

j_gene	abundance	v_gene	len	d_gene	CDR3nt	CDR3aa
TRBJ1-2	few	TRBV7-9	16	TRBD1	TGTGCCAGCAGCCACCCCTCTTACCAACAGGGGGCAGACTACACCTTC	CASSHPSYQQGADYTF
TRBJ2-7	-	TRBV3-1/TRBV3-2	17	TRBD1	TGTGCCAGCAGCCAAGACCGTCGACAGGGCAATTTTGACGAGCAGTACTTC	CASSQDRRQGNFDEQYF
TRBJ1-1	-	TRBV29-1	12	-	TGCAGCGTCCACAGGGCCCGCGCTGAAGCTTTCTTT	CSVHRARAEAFF
TRBJ1-5	-	TRBV28	16	-	TGTGCCAGCAGTAACGGGGGCTTGGGGGAGGATCAGCCCCAGCATTTT	CASSNGGLGEDQPQHF
TRBJ1-2	-	TRBV4-1	16	-	TGCGCCAGCAGCCAAGATCCAATAGGGAGGCACTATGGCTACACCTTC	CASSQDPIGRHYGYTF
TRBJ2-7	few	TRBV28	12	-	TGTGCCAGCAGCTCTCGGGGTTACGAGCAGTACTTC	CASSSRGYEQYF
TRBJ1-1	-	TRBV7-9	15	-	TGTGCCAGCAGCCCGGAGACAGAGATTAACACTGAAGCTTTCTTT	CASSPETEINTEAFF
TRBJ1-2	-	TRBV28	15	-	TGTGCCAGCAGTTTACGGACCGGAGCTAACTATGGCTACACCTTC	CASSLRTGANYGYTF
TRBJ1-6	-	TRBV3-1/TRBV3-2	15	-	TGTGCCAGCAGCAAAGAAGTCAGGGCCAATTCACCCCTCCACTTT	CASSKEVRANSPLHF
TRBJ1-2	-	TRBV6-4	14	-	TGTGCCAGCAGTGCGGACATGTGGGGCTATGGCTACACCTTC	CASSADMWGYGYTF
TRBJ1-2	-	TRBV18	13	-	TGTGCCAGCTCACCTTCAGCAGAGTATGGCTACACCTTC	CASSPSAEYGYTF
TRBJ1-3	-	TRBV27	15	TRBD1	TGTGCCAACAAAAAGACAGGGGACTTTGGAAACACCATATATTTT	CANKKTGDFGNTIYF
TRBJ2-7	few	TRBV28	14	TRBD1	TGTGCCAGCTGCTTGGACAGGGGCGACGTAGAGCAGTACTTC	CASCLDRGDVEQYF
TRBJ2-7	-	TRBV27	14	-	TGTGCCAGCAGTCCTCCGGGACGTTCCTACGAGCAGTACTTC	CASSPPGRSYEQYF
TRBJ2-2	-	TRBV7-3	15	-	TGTGCCAGCAGCCCCGGCAATTTGAACACCGGGGAGCTGTTTTTT	CASSPGNLNTGELFF
TRBJ2-2	-	TRBV5-6	17	-	TGTGCCAGCAGCCCAGTCCGGGGGCTGGATAACACCGGGGAGCTGTTTTTT	CASSPVRGLDNTGELFF
TRBJ2-7	-	TRBV7-6	18	TRBD2	TGTGCCAGCAGCTTAGCCTCTGGGACTAGCGCCCTTTTTCCCGAGCAGTACTTC	CASSLASGTSALFPEQYF
TRBJ2-7	-	TRBV5-1	16	-	TGCGCCAGCAGCTTGGATGGGCGGGTATCGCTCTACGAGCAGTACTTC	CASSLDGRVSLYEQYF
TRBJ1-1	-	TRBV14	15	-	TGTGCCAGCAATCACCAGGGGAGTATAGCTACTGAAGCTTTCTTT	CASNHQGSIATEAFF
TRBJ2-3	-	TRBV9	16	TRBD2	TGTGCCAGCAGCGACCTAGCGGGAGGGACCACAGATACGCAGTATTTT	CASSDLAGGTTDTQYF
TRBJ1-1	-	TRBV30	12	-	TGTGCCTGGAGCCAGGGGCAACAGGAAGCTTTCTTT	CAWSQGQQEAFF
TRBJ1-2	-	TRBV6-2/TRBV6-3	16	-	TGTGCCAGCAGTTACTCGGTCCGGGACGGGCTCTATGGCTACACCTTC	CASSYSVRDGLYGYTF
TRBJ1-1	-	TRBV7-8	13	-	TGTGCCAGCAGCTTATGGTCGAACACTGAAGCTTTCTTT	CASSLWSNTEAFF
TRBJ1-2	-	TRBV5-4	13	TRBD1	TGTGCCAGCAGCTTCGGGACAGAGCTTGGCTACACCTTC	CASSFGTELGYTF
TRBJ2-7	-	TRBV5-1	14	TRBD2	TGCGCCAGCAGCACCGGACTAGAGGAGCTACCGCAGTACTTC	CASSTGLEELPQYF
TRBJ2-2	-	TRBV15	15	TRBD1	TGTGCCACCAGCTGGGGACAGGGGAACACCGGGGAGCTGTTTTTT	CATSWGQGNTGELFF
TRBJ2-7	-	TRBV10-3	15	TRBD2	TGTGCCATCAGGGAGCCTAGCGGGAGGGCCTACGAGCAGTACTTC	CAIREPSGRAYEQYF
TRBJ2-7	-	TRBV27	15	-	TGTGCCAGCAGTTTAGCGGGACGGATCTCCTACGAGCAGTACTTC	CASSLAGRISYEQYF
TRBJ1-6	-	TRBV6-6	16	-	TGTGCCAGCAGTTCCCTGAGGGCAACCTATAATTCACCCCTCCACTTT	CASSSLRATYNSPLHF
TRBJ2-7	-	TRBV6-5	14	-	TGTGCCAGCGGACTTAACAGGGAATCCTACGAGCAGTACTTC	CASGLNRESYEQYF
TRBJ2-1	once	TRBV30	15	-	TGTGCCTGGAGTATAAGAGGGGGGGCGGTTAATGAGCAGTTCTTC	CAWSIRGGAVNEQFF
TRBJ2-1	-	TRBV5-6	16	TRBD2	TGTGCCAGCAGCCGGACTAGCGGGAGTTTCTACAATGAGCAGTTCTTC	CASSRTSGSFYNEQFF
TRBJ2-1	-	TRBV7-2	14	-	TGTGCCAGCAGCCCTACCCGGGGCTACAATGAGCAGTTCTTC	CASSPTRGYNEQFF
TRBJ1-2	once	TRBV9	13	-	TGTGCCAGCAGCGTTGACACGGACTATGGCTACACCTTC	CASSVDTDYGYTF
TRBJ2-1	-	TRBV19	14	TRBD2	TGTGCCAGTAGGGGGACTAGTCCCTACAATGAGCAGTTCTTC	CASRGTSPYNEQFF
TRBJ2-3	-	TRBV2	11	TRBD1	TGTGCCAGCAGTGGGACAGGAGGGCAGTATTTT	CASSGTGGQYF
TRBJ1-1	-	TRBV9	14	TRBD1	TGTGCCAGCAGCGGAAACAGGGGGCCGACTGAAGCTTTCTTT	CASSGNRGPTEAFF
TRBJ1-4	-	TRBV28	12	-	TGTGCCAGCAGTTCTCCAAATGAAAAACTGTTTTTT	CASSSPNEKLFF
TRBJ2-5	-	TRBV7-3	11	-	TGTGCCAGCAGCTCCGAGGAGACCCAGTACTTC	CASSSEETQYF
TRBJ1-2	-	TRBV29-1	13	-	TGCAGCGCCGCTAGGGAGGTGCCGGGGGGCTACACCTTC	CSAAREVPGGYTF
TRBJ1-1	-	TRBV9	15	-	TGTGCCAGCAGCGGCCCCCCTGGGGCGGGAACTGAAGCTTTCTTT	CASSGPPGAGTEAFF